This TCR beta chain comes out of a study of circulating CD8 cells and anti-PD-1 response in melanoma. The QIAseq Immune Repertoire TCR panel built the libraries from around 15 ng of total RNA. TCRdb reprocessed the reads with MiXCR, giving one entry per CDR3 protein. Of around 400 distinct CDR3 sequences in the sample, about 6% are singletons; the top ten hold approximately 19%. Sorting of live CD3+CD8+TCRalphabeta+ cells by PD-1 and/or TIGIT gave four subsets. Sequencing was performed on CD8+ T cells from PBMCs, taken at baseline or after one month of anti-PD-1 therapy (not recorded which). This receptor was identified in a human donor with melanoma.

The CDR3 protein is CASSFGGYEGYTF. CDR3 DNA: TGTGCCAGCAGTTTCGGGGGGTATGAAGGCTACACCTTC. This chain joins TRBV12-3 or TRBV12-4 and TRBJ1-2; possible D gene TRBD1, 5 bases. The CDR3 spans 13 residues. The V end lost 3 bases, the J end lost 8 bases, and 13 bases lay between the germline ends.